The sequence of this TCR beta chain was determined in a study of T cells in Graves' hyperthyroidism and ophthalmopathy. Amplification yielded TCR beta CDR3 regions, with RNA transcripts as the source. First-round RT-PCR targeting the TCR CDR3 was performed with the HTBI primer set. One entry per CDR3 protein, called by TCRdb with MiXCR from the multiplex PCR reads. The sample has around 760,000 distinct CDR3 sequences, 30% to 40% seen once; the top ten hold approximately 31%. Clinical symptoms, serum thyroxine and TRAb, thyroid ultrasound and orbital computed tomography were used for the diagnoses. Germline V lookup: CDR1 SQVTM, CDR2 ANQGSEA. The V end was cut by 6 bases, the J end by 6 bases, with 17 bases between. The CDR3 length is 13 residues.

The chain joins TRBV29-1 to TRBJ1-1; D perhaps matches TRBD1 (6 bases). The material sequenced was blood. The receptor's source is a woman in her thirties or forties with Graves' hyperthyroidism. DNA of the CDR3: TGCAGCGTCGCCTTGACAGGATCGGCTGAAGCTTTCTTT. Protein: CSVALTGSAEAFF.